Judged by frequency, the clone carrying this T cell receptor (beta chain) is medium-sized. Its antigen is unknown. The record originates from a study of T cells in severe cutaneous drug reactions. Across the study: The ALDEN and Naranjo causality algorithms determined the culprit drug. General study findings and limits: A public TCRbeta CDR3 appeared in all seven CBZ-SJS/TEN blister samples, averaging roughly 15%.

Bulk and single-cell libraries used iRepertoire multiplex PCR with TCR subtype-specific primers. TCRdb reprocessed the multiplex PCR reads, keeping one entry per CDR3 protein, no DNA. This sample contains 20,000 to 25,000 distinct CDR3 sequences. The donors had carbamazepine-induced Stevens-Johnson syndrome or toxic epidermal necrolysis. CBZ-SJS/TEN patients of Han Chinese (roughly five) and European (about six) origin supplied blood. The germline V gene has CDR1 MNHEY and CDR2 SVGAGI. The length of the CDR3 is 13 residues. The sequence was obtained from a human donor with toxic epidermal necrolysis, a severe cutaneous drug reaction. This chain connects TRBV6-5 to TRBJ2-1; TCRdb outputs TRBD1, but without DNA this stays unchecked. The specimen sequenced was PBMCs. The CDR3 protein is CASSPGRYNEQFF.